This record looks at one T cell receptor beta chain sequence and its context. Original handling: Estimated nucleated cell counts came from reference gene primer amplification. TCRdb's table, derived via immunoSEQ multiplex PCR, lists solely in-frame clones and lacks some. The V and J calls and clone size are taken from that table; D and trimming were inferred from the DNA. The sample lists approximately 200,000 clones, approximately 90% seen once, with approximately 2.5% in the top ten. Seattle researchers signed up patients amid active infection and tracked them longitudinally. The sample is drawn from a study of blood T cell repertoires in COVID-19. As for the study in general: Samples representing acute and convalescent COVID-19 were sourced from the United States, Italy and Spain. The cDNA or gDNA used as material had been derived from T cells, B-cell-depleted T cells, or PBMCs.

This TCR derives from a man aged 25 to 40 with COVID-19, enrolled during active disease. The sequencing sample was made of peripheral blood.

The CDR3 DNA is TGTGCCAGCAGTCCAGCGGGGTTGGGCACAGATACGCAGTATTTT. Its translation is CASSPAGLGTDTQYF. The chain combines TRBV27 with TRBJ2-3; TRBD2 agrees at 7 bases. Germline-derived CDR1 and CDR2 are MNHEY and SMNVEV (reference sequence). Trimming at V came to 5 bases and at J to 1 base, leaving 6 bases not matched to a gene. The CDR3 is made up of 15 amino acids.